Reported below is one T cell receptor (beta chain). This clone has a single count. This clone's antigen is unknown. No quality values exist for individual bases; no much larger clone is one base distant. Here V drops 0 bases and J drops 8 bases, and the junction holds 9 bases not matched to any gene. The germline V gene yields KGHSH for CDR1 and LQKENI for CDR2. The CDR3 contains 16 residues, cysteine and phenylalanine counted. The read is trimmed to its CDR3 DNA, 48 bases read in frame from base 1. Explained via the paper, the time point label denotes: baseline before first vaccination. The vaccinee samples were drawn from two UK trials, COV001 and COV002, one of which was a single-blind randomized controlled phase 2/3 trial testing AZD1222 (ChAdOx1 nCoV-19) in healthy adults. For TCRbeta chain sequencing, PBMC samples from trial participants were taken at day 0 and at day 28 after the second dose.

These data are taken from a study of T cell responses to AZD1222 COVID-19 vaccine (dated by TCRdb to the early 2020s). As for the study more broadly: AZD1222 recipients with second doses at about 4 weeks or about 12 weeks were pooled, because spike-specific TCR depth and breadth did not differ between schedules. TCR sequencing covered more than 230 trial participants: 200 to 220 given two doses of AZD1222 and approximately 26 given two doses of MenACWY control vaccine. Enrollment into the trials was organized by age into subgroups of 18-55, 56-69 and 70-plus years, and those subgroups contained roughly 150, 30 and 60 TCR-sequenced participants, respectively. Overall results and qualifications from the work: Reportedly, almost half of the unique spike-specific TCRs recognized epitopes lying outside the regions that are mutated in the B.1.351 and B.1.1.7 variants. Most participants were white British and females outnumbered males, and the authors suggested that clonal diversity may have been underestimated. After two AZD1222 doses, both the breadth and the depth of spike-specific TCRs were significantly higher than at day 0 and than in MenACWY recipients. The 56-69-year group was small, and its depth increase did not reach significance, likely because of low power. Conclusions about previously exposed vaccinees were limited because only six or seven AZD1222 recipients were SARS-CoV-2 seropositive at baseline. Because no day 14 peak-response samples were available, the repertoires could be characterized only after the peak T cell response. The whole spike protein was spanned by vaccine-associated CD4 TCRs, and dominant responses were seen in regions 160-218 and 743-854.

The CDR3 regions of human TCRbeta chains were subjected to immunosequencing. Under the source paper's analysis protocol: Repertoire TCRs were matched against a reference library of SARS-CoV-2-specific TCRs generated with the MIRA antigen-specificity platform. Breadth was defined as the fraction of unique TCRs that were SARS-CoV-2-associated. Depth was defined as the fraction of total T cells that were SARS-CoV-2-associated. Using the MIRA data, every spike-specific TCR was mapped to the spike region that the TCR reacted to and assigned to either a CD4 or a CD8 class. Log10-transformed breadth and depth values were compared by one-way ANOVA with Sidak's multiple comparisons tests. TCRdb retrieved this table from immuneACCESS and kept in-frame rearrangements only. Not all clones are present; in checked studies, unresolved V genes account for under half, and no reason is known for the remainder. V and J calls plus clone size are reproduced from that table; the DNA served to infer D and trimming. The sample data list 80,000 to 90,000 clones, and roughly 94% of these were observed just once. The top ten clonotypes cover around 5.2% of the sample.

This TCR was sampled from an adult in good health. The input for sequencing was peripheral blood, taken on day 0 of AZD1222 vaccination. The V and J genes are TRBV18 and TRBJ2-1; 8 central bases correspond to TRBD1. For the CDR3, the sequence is CASSPPQGRGLYEQFF. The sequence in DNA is TGTGCCAGCTCACCACCACAAGGCAGGGGGCTTTATGAGCAGTTCTTC.